These T cell receptor beta chains were read from a single sample in a study of shared clonotypes between healthy human individuals. Profiling relied on immunoSEQ multiplex PCR, and the TCRdb table lists in-frame clones only, not all of them. The table has about 1 million clones, around 76% seen once. Sequencing was done on a sample of memory CD4+ T cells sorted from blood. The receptors originated from a man aged 18 to 35 in good health. The CDR3 runs from the conserved cysteine through the conserved F or W. D genes are given only for firm matches. Some rows mark clone size as missing; the rest say once, few, many or name a class of expanded clone.

.	TRBV19	TRBJ2-7	TRBD2	CASRLAGAGDYEQYF	TGTGCCAGTAGACTAGCGGGAGCTGGGGACTACGAGCAGTACTTC
once	TRBV5-1	TRBJ1-6	TRBD1	CASSLLGQGTPLHF	TGCGCCAGCAGCTTATTGGGACAGGGGACACCCCTCCACTTT
once	TRBV6-4	TRBJ1-2	TRBD1	CASSETGGLGYTF	TGTGCCAGCAGTGAGACAGGGGGCTTAGGCTACACCTTC
.	TRBV5-1	TRBJ2-7	.	CASSLAPGPYYEQYF	TGCGCCAGCAGCTTGGCCCCCGGCCCTTACTACGAGCAGTACTTC
.	TRBV18	TRBJ1-1	.	CASSPWGDTEAFF	TGTGCCAGCTCACCATGGGGTGACACTGAAGCTTTCTTT
.	TRBV9	TRBJ2-4	.	CASSGAGTSKNIQYF	TGTGCCAGCAGCGGGGCCGGGACATCAAAAAACATTCAGTACTTC
once	TRBV7-2	TRBJ1-2	TRBD1	CASSSGQGSYGYTF	TGTGCCAGCAGCTCCGGACAGGGGAGCTATGGCTACACCTTC
.	TRBV6-6	TRBJ2-5	.	CASGNPQETQYF	TGTGCCAGCGGAAACCCCCAAGAGACCCAGTACTTC
.	TRBV27	TRBJ2-7	.	CASSFNPGLSYEQYF	TGTGCCAGCAGTTTCAATCCGGGACTTTCCTACGAGCAGTACTTC
.	TRBV7-8	TRBJ1-3	.	CASSLVGAVSGNTIYF	TGTGCCAGCAGCTTAGTCGGGGCAGTCTCTGGAAACACCATATATTTT
.	TRBV5-8	TRBJ2-6	.	CASSLRIVNSGANVLTF	TGTGCCAGCAGCTTGAGGATAGTCAACTCTGGGGCCAACGTCCTGACTTTC
.	TRBV7-9	TRBJ1-4	.	CASSRLYATNEKLFF	TGTGCCAGCAGCCGCCTTTATGCAACTAATGAAAAACTGTTTTTT
.	TRBV6-5	TRBJ1-6	.	CASSLGVRSNSPLHF	TGTGCCAGCAGTTTAGGGGTCAGATCGAATTCACCCCTCCACTTT
.	TRBV7-9	TRBJ1-1	.	CASSPGAGQNTEAFF	TGTGCCAGCAGTCCAGGGGCAGGGCAAAACACTGAAGCTTTCTTT
.	TRBV28	TRBJ1-1	TRBD1	CASSAQGVNTEAFF	TGTGCCAGCAGTGCACAGGGGGTGAACACTGAAGCTTTCTTT
few	TRBV30	TRBJ1-5	.	CAWCPGANQPQHF	TGTGCCTGGTGCCCAGGGGCCAATCAGCCCCAGCATTTT
.	TRBV7-9	TRBJ1-3	.	CASSFYAGNTIYF	TGTGCCAGCAGCTTTTACGCTGGAAACACCATATATTTT
.	TRBV19	TRBJ1-2	.	CASSRTGGYTF	TGTGCCAGTAGTAGAACAGGGGGCTACACCTTC
.	TRBV18	TRBJ1-4	.	CASSPSEGSNEKLFF	TGTGCCAGCTCACCATCCGAGGGCTCTAATGAAAAACTGTTTTTT
.	TRBV5-1	TRBJ1-2	.	CASSPGRLYGYTF	TGCGCCAGCAGCCCGGGACGCCTCTATGGCTACACCTTC
.	TRBV2	TRBJ2-5	.	CASKGEETQYF	TGTGCCAGCAAGGGGGAAGAGACCCAGTACTTC
.	TRBV29-1	TRBJ2-3	TRBD1	CSFRRQGHTDTQYF	TGCAGCTTTCGGAGACAGGGACACACAGATACGCAGTATTTT
.	TRBV2	TRBJ1-2	TRBD1	CASRGGTGGSSGYTF	TGTGCCAGCAGAGGCGGGACAGGGGGATCGTCCGGCTACACCTTC
.	TRBV2	TRBJ2-1	TRBD1	CASSELGQGVNNEQFF	TGTGCCAGCAGTGAGTTGGGACAGGGGGTAAACAATGAGCAGTTCTTC
.	TRBV6-1	TRBJ2-5	TRBD1	CASSSGQGYQETQYF	TGTGCCAGCAGTTCGGGACAGGGGTACCAAGAGACCCAGTACTTC
.	TRBV7-2	TRBJ2-4	TRBD2	CASSSKGGNLPQYF	TGTGCCAGCAGCTCCAAGGGAGGGAACCTCCCGCAGTACTTC
.	TRBV7-2	TRBJ1-3	.	CASSFLGSGNTIYF	TGTGCCAGCAGCTTTTTGGGCTCTGGAAACACCATATATTTT
few	TRBV7-2	TRBJ2-5	TRBD2	CASSLLAGGPRETQYF	TGTGCCAGCAGCTTACTAGCGGGTGGACCCCGAGAGACCCAGTACTTC